A selection of T cell receptor beta chains follows, all from one sample in a study of blood T cell repertoires in COVID-19. Sequencing used immunoSEQ multiplex PCR; TCRdb keeps in-frame clones, though not all of them. Of hundreds of thousands of clones in the sample, around 87% are singletons; the top ten hold approximately 1.9%. Specimen: PBMCs or T cells enriched from blood (not recorded which). The origin of the receptors is a man aged 40-49 years in a cohort exposed to, infected with or recovered from COVID-19 (not recorded which). CDR3s include the opening cysteine and the closing phenylalanine or tryptophan. A D gene is named only where the DNA matches it firmly. Part of the rows lack a size; the others show once, few, many or a class for expanded clones.

clone size | J gene | D gene | V gene | CDR3 protein | CDR3 DNA
. | TRBJ2-7 | TRBD2 | TRBV5-1 | CASSLSSGSSYEQYF | TGCGCCAGCAGCTTGTCCAGCGGGAGCTCCTACGAGCAGTACTTC
. | TRBJ1-2 | TRBD1 | TRBV12-5 | CASGIQGKGGYTF | TGTGCTAGTGGTATACAGGGGAAAGGTGGCTACACCTTC
once | TRBJ1-4 | . | TRBV30 | CAWSRGGARAVNEKLFF | TGTGCCTGGAGTAGGGGGGGAGCCAGGGCCGTTAATGAAAAACTGTTTTTT
. | TRBJ1-5 | . | TRBV3-1/TRBV3-2 | CASSQAGRTQPQHF | TGTGCCAGCAGCCAAGCGGGGAGGACTCAGCCCCAGCATTTT
. | TRBJ1-4 | . | TRBV29-1 | CSAQGHTNEKLFF | TGCAGCGCCCAGGGTCACACTAATGAAAAACTGTTTTTT
. | TRBJ2-7 | . | TRBV28 | CASSWTATYEQYF | TGTGCCAGCAGTTGGACAGCCACCTACGAGCAGTACTTC
. | TRBJ1-2 | . | TRBV5-1 | CASSLGQGPYGYTF | TGCGCCAGCAGCTTGGGGCAGGGTCCCTATGGCTACACCTTC
once | TRBJ2-1 | TRBD2 | TRBV7-2 | CASSFLAGEGNEQFF | TGTGCCAGCAGCTTCCTAGCGGGAGAGGGGAATGAGCAGTTCTTC
. | TRBJ1-3 | TRBD1 | TRBV10-3 | CAISEDRGPLNTIYF | TGTGCCATCAGTGAGGACAGGGGGCCGTTAAACACCATATATTTT
. | TRBJ2-2 | . | TRBV2 | CASSEVLSGRGELFF | TGTGCCAGCAGTGAAGTGCTCTCTGGGAGGGGGGAGCTGTTTTTT
. | TRBJ2-1 | . | TRBV2 | CASSEAAGGIQFF | TGTGCCAGCAGTGAAGCAGCGGGCGGGATCCAGTTCTTC
. | TRBJ1-5 | . | TRBV7-9 | CASSLASGKPQHF | TGTGCCAGCAGCTTAGCGTCGGGGAAGCCCCAGCATTTT
. | TRBJ1-2 | . | TRBV3-1/TRBV3-2 | CASSQRTAGGYTF | TGTGCCAGCAGCCAGAGGACAGCGGGGGGCTACACCTTC
. | TRBJ1-1 | . | TRBV5-1 | CASSYRGADTEAFF | TGCGCCAGCAGCTACCGGGGGGCGGACACTGAAGCTTTCTTT
. | TRBJ2-3 | TRBD2 | TRBV5-1 | CASSLGGLAGDTQYF | TGCGCCAGCAGCTTGGGGGGACTAGCGGGCGATACGCAGTATTTT
. | TRBJ1-3 | . | TRBV7-2 | CASNYPPSGNTIYF | TGTGCCAGCAACTATCCACCCTCTGGAAACACCATATATTTT
few | TRBJ2-5 | TRBD1 | TRBV30 | CAWSAGTEETQYF | TGTGCCTGGAGTGCCGGGACAGAAGAGACCCAGTACTTC
. | TRBJ2-3 | TRBD2 | TRBV6-5 | CASSYSSGRATDTQYF | TGTGCCAGCAGTTACTCTAGCGGGCGAGCTACAGATACGCAGTATTTT
. | TRBJ2-7 | . | TRBV7-2 | CASSLRPISYEQYF | TGTGCCAGCAGCTTGCGCCCGATTAGCTACGAGCAGTACTTC
once | TRBJ2-5 | . | TRBV5-4 | CASSDQTRQETQYF | TGTGCCAGCAGCGACCAGACTCGACAAGAGACCCAGTACTTC
. | TRBJ2-7 | TRBD1 | TRBV12-3/TRBV12-4 | CASSSYRGEQYF | TGTGCCAGCAGTTCTTACAGGGGCGAGCAGTACTTC
. | TRBJ1-4 | . | TRBV11-2 | CASSGPPTSEKLFF | TGTGCCAGCAGCGGTCCACCGACTAGTGAAAAACTGTTTTTT
. | TRBJ2-5 | TRBD2 | TRBV28 | CASSMGLAGGQETQYF | TGTGCCAGCAGTATGGGACTAGCGGGGGGCCAAGAGACCCAGTACTTC
. | TRBJ1-5 | . | TRBV24-1 | CATSDPTGSQPQHF | TGTGCCACCAGTGACCCCACAGGGTCTCAGCCCCAGCATTTT
. | TRBJ1-1 | . | TRBV28 | CASSLFGARNEAFF | TGTGCCAGCAGTTTATTTGGGGCCCGTAATGAAGCTTTCTTT
few | TRBJ2-1 | TRBD2 | TRBV7-9 | CASSLASGAGGIGNEQFF | TGTGCCAGCAGCTTAGCGTCCGGAGCGGGAGGGATAGGGAATGAGCAGTTCTTC
. | TRBJ1-5 | . | TRBV2 | CASKPLGLSQPQHF | TGTGCCAGCAAGCCATTGGGCCTATCTCAGCCCCAGCATTTT
. | TRBJ2-5 | TRBD1 | TRBV6-2/TRBV6-3 | CASSTGVRGETQYF | TGTGCCAGCAGTACAGGGGTCAGGGGAGAGACCCAGTACTTC
. | TRBJ2-7 | . | TRBV11-2 | CASSLGQGRGEQYF | TGTGCCAGCAGCTTAGGTCAGGGAAGGGGCGAGCAGTACTTC
. | TRBJ1-1 | TRBD1 | TRBV27 | CASSLDRVGEAFF | TGTGCCAGCAGTTTAGACAGGGTTGGTGAAGCTTTCTTT
. | TRBJ2-1 | . | TRBV5-1 | CASSSSFNEQFF | TGCGCCAGCAGCAGCTCATTCAATGAGCAGTTCTTC
. | TRBJ2-1 | . | TRBV6-1 | CASSEQASNEQFF | TGTGCCAGCAGTGAACAGGCGTCGAATGAGCAGTTCTTC
. | TRBJ2-1 | . | TRBV29-1 | CSVRQVTYNEQFF | TGCAGCGTTCGGCAGGTAACCTACAATGAGCAGTTCTTC
. | TRBJ2-1 | . | TRBV21-1 | CASSKGYRGFTWEQFF | TGTGCCAGCAGCAAAGGATACAGGGGATTCACTTGGGAGCAGTTCTTC
. | TRBJ1-2 | . | TRBV2 | CASSERNGVGYTF | TGTGCCAGCAGTGAACGTAACGGGGTTGGCTACACCTTC
once | TRBJ1-1 | . | TRBV29-1 | CSVKRGETEAFF | TGCAGCGTAAAGCGGGGGGAAACTGAAGCTTTCTTT
. | TRBJ1-6 | TRBD1 | TRBV5-1 | CASNLGDRGYNSPLHF | TGCGCCAGCAACTTGGGGGACAGGGGCTATAATTCACCCCTCCACTTT
. | TRBJ1-5 | TRBD1 | TRBV7-2 | CASSLRTGRQPQHF | TGTGCCAGCAGCTTAAGGACAGGGAGGCAGCCCCAGCATTTT
. | TRBJ2-1 | TRBD1 | TRBV4-1 | CASSHRGTGSYNEQFF | TGCGCCAGCAGCCACCGCGGGACAGGGTCCTACAATGAGCAGTTCTTC
. | TRBJ2-2 | . | TRBV7-3 | CASSSYTGELFF | TGTGCCAGCAGCTCCTACACCGGGGAGCTGTTTTTT
. | TRBJ1-5 | TRBD1 | TRBV28 | CASSLDRGSYSNQPQHF | TGTGCCAGCAGTTTAGACAGGGGGTCCTATAGCAATCAGCCCCAGCATTTT
. | TRBJ2-7 | TRBD2 | TRBV19 | CASSLLAGGPHEQYF | TGTGCCAGTAGTTTACTAGCGGGAGGGCCCCACGAGCAGTACTTC
. | TRBJ2-2 | TRBD1 | TRBV18 | CASSPSDRGSGELFF | TGTGCCAGCTCACCCTCGGACAGGGGTTCCGGGGAGCTGTTTTTT
. | TRBJ2-7 | TRBD2 | TRBV10-3 | CAISKGTSGAPYEQYF | TGTGCCATCAGTAAGGGGACTAGCGGGGCTCCATACGAGCAGTACTTC
. | TRBJ1-5 | . | TRBV19 | CASSIGAPLSNQPQHF | TGTGCCAGTAGTATAGGGGCACCTCTAAGCAATCAGCCCCAGCATTTT
. | TRBJ1-3 | TRBD1 | TRBV7-2 | CASSTTGTASGNTIYF | TGTGCCAGCAGCACAACCGGGACAGCCTCTGGAAACACCATATATTTT
few | TRBJ1-5 | . | TRBV23-1 | CASISDRYSNQPQHF | TGCGCCAGCATCTCGGACAGATATAGCAATCAGCCCCAGCATTTT
few | TRBJ1-3 | . | TRBV7-2 | CASSLNPVGASGNTIYF | TGTGCCAGCAGCTTAAACCCAGTGGGGGCCTCTGGAAACACCATATATTTT
. | TRBJ2-1 | TRBD2 | TRBV6-6 | CASSSRTSSYNEQFF | TGTGCCAGCAGTTCTCGGACTAGCTCCTACAATGAGCAGTTCTTC
once | TRBJ2-2 | TRBD1 | TRBV19 | CASLTGGANTGELFF | TGTGCCAGTCTCACAGGGGGAGCTAACACCGGGGAGCTGTTTTTT
. | TRBJ1-4 | . | TRBV5-4 | CASSLDGPQEKLFF | TGTGCCAGCAGCTTGGATGGGCCTCAGGAAAAACTGTTTTTT
. | TRBJ2-7 | . | TRBV15 | CATSKLDEQYF | TGTGCCACCAGCAAGCTCGACGAGCAGTACTTC
. | TRBJ1-5 | . | TRBV2 | CASRAQTGVGQPQHF | TGTGCCAGCAGGGCCCAGACAGGAGTCGGCCAGCCCCAGCATTTT
. | TRBJ2-2 | TRBD1 | TRBV10-1 | CASNRGNTGELFF | TGCGCCAGCAACAGGGGGAACACCGGGGAGCTGTTTTTT
. | TRBJ1-1 | . | TRBV19 | CASQYGESTEAFF | TGTGCCAGCCAATACGGAGAGTCCACTGAAGCTTTCTTT
. | TRBJ2-5 | . | TRBV4-1 | CASSPQVNQETQYF | TGCGCCAGCAGCCCCCAGGTAAACCAAGAGACCCAGTACTTC
. | TRBJ2-5 | . | TRBV4-2 | CASSQGFEETQYF | TGTGCCAGCAGCCAAGGGTTTGAGGAGACCCAGTACTTC
. | TRBJ2-7 | . | TRBV29-1 | CSVDIQGISEQYF | TGCAGCGTTGATATACAGGGTATATCCGAGCAGTACTTC
. | TRBJ1-3 | . | TRBV7-2 | CASSVQGVYSGNTIYF | TGTGCCAGCAGCGTACAGGGAGTTTACTCTGGAAACACCATATATTTT